The entry that follows covers one TCR beta chain sequence. The data originate from a study of control samples from healthy donors and cancer patients. With V trimmed by 4 bases and J by 5 bases, 5 bases remained unmatched. Germline V gene data show CDR1 as KGHSH and CDR2 as LQKENI. The CDR3 runs to 13 residues. The table came from immunoSEQ multiplex PCR; TCRdb's copy has only in-frame clones and leaves some out. The repertoire holds about 130,000 clones, with roughly 91% as singletons. This TCR came from a man aged 45-60 years with head and neck cancer. The sequenced material came from PBMCs. The V and J genes are TRBV18 and TRBJ2-7; 7 bases line up with TRBD1. The CDR3 region has the DNA TGTGCCAGCTCACAACAAACAGGGGACGAGCAGTACTTC. Protein sequence: CASSQQTGDEQYF.